One T cell receptor beta chain is described in this entry. Its antigen is not identified. PCR used 60 Vbeta primers and 13 Jbeta primers. Repertoires were generated with immunoSEQ multiplex PCR, while TCRdb's copy carries only in-frame clones and drops some. The table shows over 100,000 clones, with over 60% occurring only once. This sample was included in a study of cytomegalovirus exposure and HLA in healthy donors. Study results and caveats: The number of N-insertions in an Asian-associated ancestry cluster was reportedly below the approximately 700-donor mean in a later analysis.

The sequence was obtained from a female donor in good health and CMV-seronegative. Specimen: PBMCs.

In DNA form, the CDR3 reads TGTGCCATCAGGGGGCCAGGTACCATCTACGAGCAGTACTTC. It encodes CAIRGPGTIYEQYF. The chain links TRBV10-3 to TRBJ2-7; D possibly corresponds to TRBD1 (5 bases). This CDR3 spans 14 amino acids. CDR1 and CDR2 from the germline V gene are ENHRY and SYGVKD. V dropped 6 bases and J dropped 3 bases, with 15 bases sitting between them.